This T cell receptor (beta chain) emerged from a study of blood T cell repertoires in COVID-19. Assignment of participants to cohorts was predicated upon participant-reported clinical history. Donors in Cohort 3 who had recovered were those with two negative PCRs, healthcare professional clearance, or resolution of their symptoms. Assay: immunoSEQ multiplex PCR; the TCRdb copy retains only in-frame clones and omits some. The table has more than 400,000 clones, approximately 90% seen once; the top ten hold roughly 0.72%. This clonotype originated in a woman younger than 35 who had recovered from COVID-19. Specimen: PBMCs or T cells enriched from blood (not recorded which).

DNA for the CDR3: TGTGCCAGTAGTATGGCACGGGACAGTACCTACAATGAGCAGTTCTTC. It codes for CASSMARDSTYNEQFF. J is TRBJ2-1 and V is TRBV19, with 7 bases that match TRBD1. With V trimmed by 3 bases and J by 2 bases, 7 bases remained unmatched. CDR1 is LNHDA and CDR2 is SQIVND in the germline V gene (reference sequence). The CDR3 sequence is 16 residues long.